This T cell receptor beta chain is from a study of blood T cell repertoires in COVID-19. Original processing methods: Nucleated cell number was recorded as an estimate derived from reference gene primer amplification. Data came from immunoSEQ multiplex PCR; TCRdb stores just in-frame clones and leaves some out. V, J and clone size reflect that table, while D and trimming were determined from the DNA. The sample yields 200,000 to 250,000 clones, around 83% seen once. Those enrolled, adults aged roughly 18 to 100 years, came from 20 to 25 US areas. Membership in each cohort depended on participant-reported clinical history. Either two negative PCRs, clearance, or symptom resolution qualified Cohort 3 donors as recovered. Sequenced material: PBMCs or T cells enriched from blood (not recorded which). The sequence came from a woman in her forties who had recovered from COVID-19.

CDR3 region: CASSPGGASSYNEQFF. Here the CDR3 DNA reads TGCGCCAGCAGCCCCGGTGGGGCGAGCTCCTACAATGAGCAGTTCTTC. The chain carries TRBV5-1 and TRBJ2-1, with D possibly being TRBD1 (5 bases). This CDR3 is 16 amino acids long. Germline V CDR1 and CDR2: SGHRS, YFSETQ. With 4 bases removed from V and 0 bases from J, the gap between germline ends came to 14 bases. Full variable domain (missing parts from reference TRBV5-1 and TRBJ2-1): KAGVTQTPRYLIKTRGQQVTLSCSPISGHRSVSWYQQTPGQGLQFLFEYFSETQRNKGNFPGRFSGRQFSNSRSEMNVSTLELGDSALYLCASSPGGASSYNEQFFGPGTRLTVL.